What follows are 2 T cell receptor beta chains derived from one specimen sequenced in a study of T cells in Graves' hyperthyroidism and ophthalmopathy. Amplified regions were TCR beta CDR3 sequences from RNA transcripts. TCR CDR3 regions were first amplified by RT-PCR with HTBI primers. Each CDR3 protein is one row after TCRdb ran MiXCR on the multiplex PCR reads. Of roughly 500,000 distinct CDR3 sequences listed, about 15% are singletons. Sequencing was carried out using blood. These receptors came from a woman aged 25 to 39 with Graves' hyperthyroidism that later progressed to Graves' ophthalmopathy.

This clonotype was seen repeatedly, ten times or more. V usage is TRBV7-2 and J usage is TRBJ1-2; D call uncertain. Trimming pared 1 base from V and 8 bases from J, leaving 14 bases between. Germline CDR1 SGHTA, CDR2 FQGNSA. CDR3 length: 14 residues. DNA of the CDR3: TGTGCCAGCAGCTTAGATTGGGATTCGCGGGGCTACACCTTC. It yields the protein CASSLDWDSRGYTF.

This clonotype was picked up many times. The chain is built from TRBV20-1 and TRBJ2-5; D ambiguous. Between the trimmed V and J ends, which lost 5 bases and 1 base, there was a span of 8 bases. CDR1 is DFQATT, CDR2 SNEGSKA, per germline (reference sequence). This CDR3 contains 12 residues. Written as DNA, the CDR3 is TGCAGTGCTGCGAGAGGCCAAGAGACCCAGTACTTC. Its translation: CSAARGQETQYF.